This TCR beta chain was identified in a study of blood T cell repertoires in COVID-19. Study overall: COVID-19 samples collected from the United States, Italy and Spain covered acute and convalescent phases.

TCRdb's copy holds only in-frame clones and misses some; the assay was immunoSEQ multiplex PCR. The table shows about 190,000 clones, with roughly 83% occurring only once. In terms of age and location, participants ranged from roughly 18 to 100 years and lived in 24 US areas. Germline V CDR1 and CDR2: MNHEY, SVGAGI. The trim removed 5 bases at V and 5 bases at J, leaving 5 bases unmatched. CDR3 length equals 14 residues. This TCR derives from a woman aged 25 to 39 who had recovered from COVID-19. V gene TRBV6-5 combines with J gene TRBJ1-3; 8 bases match TRBD1. Sequencing was performed on PBMCs or T cells enriched from blood (not recorded which). The CDR3 bases are TGTGCCAGCAGTCTAGCAGGGGGCCGAAACACCATATATTTT. This gives the protein CASSLAGGRNTIYF.